One sample yielded the 3 T cell receptor beta chains listed below, sequenced in a study of T cell repertoires in cytomegalovirus infection. One entry per CDR3 protein, called by TCRdb with MiXCR from the reads. Among about 830,000 distinct CDR3 sequences listed, around a third were seen once. Their cognate antigens are unknown. The sample was cultured CD8+ T cells from PBMCs, taken from culture after CMV antigen stimulation. Every receptor here comes from a human donor in good health (CMV status not recorded). Some clones in this sample may be carry-over from other donors' samples.

Only a few counts were recorded for this clonotype. This chain uses TRBV5-1 with TRBJ2-2; D not resolved. V was shortened by 5 bases and J by 6 bases, with 23 bases between the two germline ends. CDR3 size: 17 residues. CDR1 SGHRS and CDR2 YFSETQ come from the germline V gene. The CDR3 DNA follows: TGCGCCAGCAGGCAAACCTACTCCGGGCCCAGCTCCGGGGAGCTGTTTTTT. Its translation is CASRQTYSGPSSGELFF.

The chain carries TRBV20-1 and TRBJ2-3, with D perhaps given as TRBD1 or TRBD2 (6 bases each). Germline lookup yields CDR1 DFQATT and CDR2 SNEGSKA (reference sequence). This CDR3 contains 15 residues. Trimming shortened V by 6 bases and J by 4 bases, and 20 bases separated the two germline ends. CDR3 sequence: CSAPEGGMLPDTQYF. DNA for the CDR3: TGCAGTGCCCCTGAGGGGGGCATGTTGCCAGATACGCAGTATTTT.

J is TRBJ2-3 and V is TRBV9; 9 nucleotides align to TRBD2. Germline CDR1 reads SGDLS; CDR2 reads YYNGEE. The CDR3 is made up of 17 amino acids. Trimming removed 1 base from V and 2 bases from J; junction bases left unmatched: 8. CDR3 sequence reads: CASSVSERGAFTDTQYF. The DNA of the CDR3 is TGTGCCAGCAGCGTATCGGAGCGGGGGGCCTTCACAGATACGCAGTATTTT.